The sample holds a few counts of the clone carrying this TCR beta chain. Its specificity is unknown. The V segment lost 0 bases and the J segment 0 bases; nucleotides outside the gene matches: 5. The CDR3 totals 18 residues. Looked up from germline, CDR1 is SGHRS and CDR2 is YFSETQ. These data are taken from a study of T cells after yellow fever vaccination. Looking at the study overall: The authors prepared low-cell-number fractions using SMART-Seq v4 Ultra Low Input. Whole-study results and caveats: By day 5 rather than day 15, the secondary response had peaked, though it was weaker. Contamination of FACS-sorted repertoires by abundant clonotypes from the bulk population could occur.

The TCR cDNA carried a universal primer site and UMIs from 5'RACE template switching. TCRdb analysed the 5' RACE reads with MiXCR anew, one entry per CDR3 protein. The profile covers 200,000 to 300,000 distinct CDR3 sequences, with 10% to 15% appearing a single time and around 0.49% taken by the ten largest. V usage is TRBV5-1 and J usage is TRBJ2-7; 14 nucleotides match TRBD2. This clonotype was sampled from a man in his thirties or forties who received the YFV17D yellow fever vaccine. Sequences were derived from CD4+ T cells sorted from PBMCs, sampled 45 days after the yellow fever booster vaccination. The CDR3 nucleotides are TGCGCCAGCAGCTTGGCCGGGACTAGCGGGAGAAGCTCCTACGAGCAGTACTTC. As protein: CASSLAGTSGRSSYEQYF.